The clone carrying this T cell receptor (beta chain) was detected once. The sample is drawn from a study of control samples from healthy donors and cancer patients. This CDR3 is 14 amino acids long. The V end lost 2 bases, the J end lost 9 bases, and 14 bases lay between the germline ends. Germline CDR1 reads MNHEY; CDR2 reads SVGEGT. The table came from immunoSEQ multiplex PCR; TCRdb's copy has only in-frame clones and leaves some out. Among about 150,000 clones listed, around nine tenths were seen once. This TCR was sampled from a man younger than 35 in good health. The rearrangement uses TRBV6-2 or TRBV6-3 and TRBJ2-1; D unresolved. Sequenced material: blood. The CDR3 DNA sequence: TGTGCCAGCAGTTACGGTTTAGAGAGTGGTGAGCAGTTCTTC. Its protein is CASSYGLESGEQFF.